Presented here are 25 T cell receptor beta chains from one specimen sequenced in a study of cytomegalovirus exposure and HLA in healthy donors. It was with 60 Vbeta and 13 Jbeta primers that the PCR ran. Assay: immunoSEQ multiplex PCR; the TCRdb copy retains only in-frame clones and omits some. The data hold some 150,000 clones, with 55% to 65% observed a single time. Sequencing used PBMCs. These receptors were collected from a man aged 35-49 years in good health and CMV-seronegative.

The V and J genes are TRBV7-9 and TRBJ2-7; TRBD2 matches at 15 bases. Germline-derived CDR1 and CDR2 are SEHNR and FQNEAQ (reference sequence). V was pared by 5 bases and J by 2 bases, with 7 bases of the junction left unmatched. The CDR3 sequence is 17 residues long. As DNA, the CDR3 is TGTGCCAGCAGCCCAGGGACTAGCGGGAGGCCTACCTACGAGCAGTACTTC. Its protein is CASSPGTSGRPTYEQYF.

This clone is a singleton in its sample. An end of the junction does not agree with germline; a read error may underlie this. This specimen includes other DNA sequences encoding the same CDR3. The rearrangement links TRBV5-1 to TRBJ1-4; 7 nucleotides match TRBD1. This CDR3 contains 14 residues. From germline, CDR1 is SGHRS and CDR2 YFSETQ. CDR3 sequence: CASSSRGSNEKLFF. Here the CDR3 DNA reads TGCGCCAGCAGCTCCAGGGGGTCCAATGAGAAACTGTTTTTT.

The chain is built from TRBV19 and TRBJ1-5; 7 bases align to TRBD1. Germline lookup yields CDR1 LNHDA and CDR2 SQIVND (reference sequence). There are 15 residues in the CDR3. The ends lost 4 bases at V and 4 bases at J; junction bases unmatched: 7. CDR3 residues: CASSTSGQANQPQHF. As DNA, the CDR3 is TGTGCCAGTAGTACATCTGGACAGGCAAATCAGCCCCAGCATTTT.

This chain uses TRBV2 with TRBJ1-5; D might be TRBD1 (5 bases). Germline V CDR1 and CDR2: SNHLY, FYNNEI. CDR3 length: 15 residues. Trimming removed 2 bases from V and 4 bases from J, with 12 bases in between. This CDR3 reads CASSESRAGNQPQHF. The DNA of the CDR3 is TGTGCCAGCAGTGAAAGTCGGGCAGGGAATCAGCCCCAGCATTTT.

A remark on this clone: The conserved final phenylalanine or tryptophan is absent from the CDR3, which likely points to a read error. This chain joins TRBV2 and TRBJ1-6; possible D gene TRBD1, 6 bases. The germline gives CDR1 SNHLY, CDR2 FYNNEI. The ends were cut back, 5 bases at V and 5 bases at J, with 13 bases in the middle. The CDR3 contains 15 residues. CDR3: CASSLEGDNNSPLHS. The CDR3 DNA follows: TGTGCCAGCAGTCTCGAGGGGGACAATAATTCACCCCTCCACTCT.

Concerning this clone: A junction end diverges from the germline sequence, so it may reflect a read error. The V gene is TRBV4-1, the J gene TRBJ1-4; maybe TRBD1 (5 bases). Looked up from germline, CDR1 is MGHRA and CDR2 is YSYEKL. The CDR3 has 16 amino acids. Written as DNA, the CDR3 is TGTGCCAGCAGCCAAGAGAGAAGGGGCCCTAATGAAAAACTGTTTTTT. Amino acid sequence: CASSQERRGPNEKLFF.

This rearrangement joins TRBV7-2 to TRBJ2-1, with 8 bases aligning to TRBD2. This CDR3 contains 15 residues. The trim removed 2 bases at V and 14 bases at J, leaving 14 bases unmatched. Germline V gene data show CDR1 as SGHTA and CDR2 as FQGNSA. The chain's CDR3 is CASSLQLYSGEGEFF. Written as DNA, the CDR3 is TGTGCCAGCAGCTTACAGTTATATAGCGGGGAAGGGGAGTTCTTC. The variable domain in full, completed from reference TRBV7-2 and TRBJ2-1, reads GAGVSQSPSNKVTEKGKDVELRCDPISGHTALYWYRQSLGQGLEFLIYFQGNSAPDKSGLPSDRFSAERTGGSVSTLTIQRTQQEDSAVYLCASSLQLYSGEGEFFGPGTRLTVL.

This rearrangement joins TRBV7-2 to TRBJ1-6, with a possible D match to TRBD1 (5 bases). From germline, CDR1 is SGHTA and CDR2 FQGNSA. The V end lost 5 bases, the J end lost 10 bases, and 21 bases lay between the germline ends. CDR3 size: 16 residues. In nucleotides, the CDR3 is TGTGCCAGCAGCCCTAGAGTCGGGGGGGGTGGCTCACCCCTCCACTTT. The encoded protein is CASSPRVGGGGSPLHF.

J is TRBJ2-4 and V is TRBV2; the match to TRBD1 covers 10 bases. The CDR3 has 20 residues. CDR1 and CDR2 (germline): SNHLY, FYNNEI. After removal of 1 base from V and 2 bases from J, the junction contained 14 bases not matched to a gene. The CDR3: CASSEGQQGQGQRTKNIQYF. CDR3 DNA: TGTGCCAGCAGTGAAGGGCAGCAGGGACAGGGGCAGCGAACCAAAAACATTCAGTACTTC.

The V gene is TRBV6-1, the J gene TRBJ1-1, with no clear D. Germline CDR1 and CDR2: MNHNS and SASEGT. The CDR3 runs 12 residues. Trimming removed 5 bases from V and 14 bases from J, with 18 bases in between. CDR3 residues: CASSPTLPFVFF. The CDR3 DNA follows: TGTGCCAGCAGTCCAACATTACCCTTCGTATTCTTT.

J is TRBJ2-1 and V is TRBV7-3, with TRBD2 identical over 12 bases. This CDR3 spans 15 amino acids. V was clipped by 4 bases and J by 7 bases; unmatched bases: 5. CDR1 and CDR2 (germline): SGHTA, FQGTGA. The CDR3 reads CASSSTSGSRNEQFF. The CDR3 DNA is TGTGCCAGCAGCTCGACTAGCGGGAGTCGGAATGAGCAGTTCTTC. The full variable domain, rest sourced from reference TRBV7-3 and TRBJ2-1, is GAGVSQTPSNKVTEKGKYVELRCDPISGHTALYWYRQSLGQGPEFLIYFQGTGAADDSGLPNDRFFAVRPEGSVSTLKIQRTERGDSAVYLCASSSTSGSRNEQFFGPGTRLTVL.

This chain uses TRBV6-1 with TRBJ1-4, with 7 bases aligning to TRBD1. Germline V gene data show CDR1 as MNHNS and CDR2 as SASEGT. V dropped 5 bases and J dropped 0; count of bases not matched to a gene: 3. This CDR3 has 15 residues. The CDR3 here is CASSRQGATNEKLFF. In nucleotides, the CDR3 is TGTGCCAGCAGTCGGCAGGGGGCAACTAATGAAAAACTGTTTTTT.

This clone appeared once. The gene calls are TRBV28 and TRBJ2-1; tentative D call: TRBD2 (5 bases). Looked up from germline, CDR1 is MDHEN and CDR2 is SYDVKM. The V end was cut by 3 bases, the J end by 3 bases, with 12 bases between. The CDR3 runs 15 residues. The CDR3 region is CASSFEGPFYNEQFF. DNA for the CDR3: TGTGCCAGCAGTTTTGAGGGCCCTTTCTACAATGAGCAGTTCTTC.

J is TRBJ2-2 and V is TRBV6-4, with TRBD1 as a possible D gene (6 bases). The CDR3 contains 14 residues. Looked up from germline, CDR1 is MRHNA and CDR2 is SNTAGT. Trimming removed 10 bases at V and 2 bases at J, with 14 bases between. CDR3 residues: CATRTDLNTGELFF. The CDR3 DNA sequence: TGTGCCACCCGGACAGACCTAAACACCGGGGAGCTGTTTTTT.

The rearrangement links TRBV2 to TRBJ1-5; D is undetermined. The length of the CDR3 is 13 residues. V dropped 6 bases and J dropped 0 bases, with 6 bases sitting between them. Germline assignment: CDR1 SNHLY and CDR2 FYNNEI. The CDR3 DNA sequence: TGTGCCAGCAGGGGCCCTAGCAATCAGCCCCAGCATTTT. Protein sequence: CASRGPSNQPQHF.

The V gene is TRBV18, the J gene TRBJ2-1, with D possibly TRBD1 on 5 matching bases. There are 17 residues in the CDR3. Trimming pared 2 bases from V and 0 bases from J, leaving 14 bases between. Looked up from germline, CDR1 is KGHSH and CDR2 is LQKENI. The CDR3 DNA reads TGTGCCAGCTCACCATTGTCAGGGCCGAGCTCCTACAATGAGCAGTTCTTC. This encodes CASSPLSGPSSYNEQFF.

The gene calls are TRBV5-8 and TRBJ2-2; D gene unclear. Germline V gene sequence: CDR1 SGHTS, CDR2 YDEGEE. Trimming pared 1 base from V and 1 base from J, leaving 5 bases between. The CDR3 is 14 residues long. The CDR3, as DNA: TGTGCCAGCAGCTTGATGAGGAACACCGGGGAGCTGTTTTTT. It translates to CASSLMRNTGELFF.

The chain recombines TRBV21-1 with TRBJ2-7; TRBD2 is taken as the D call from the table, unchecked against the DNA. TRBV21-1 is classified as a pseudogene. The CDR3 runs to 14 residues. Here the CDR3 DNA reads TGTGCCAGCAGCGTAAAAAGGGAGGGGGACGAGCAGTACTTC. Amino acids: CASSVKREGDEQYF.

The chain has TRBV11-2 and TRBJ1-6, with 7 positions matching TRBD1. Germline V gene lookup returns CDR1 SGHAT and CDR2 FQNNGV. The V and J ends lost 3 bases and 8 bases, in that order; junction bases with no gene match: 7. The length of the CDR3 is 15 residues. The CDR3, as DNA: TGTGCCAGCAGCTTGGCACAGGGGTTGGATTCACCCCTCCACTTT. As protein: CASSLAQGLDSPLHF.

The chain is built from TRBV28 and TRBJ2-7; 8 bases are shared with TRBD1. The CDR3 runs to 16 residues. Germline CDR1 and CDR2: MDHEN and SYDVKM. J lost 0 bases, V lost 4 bases, and 8 bases had no gene match. Written as DNA, the CDR3 is TGTGCCAGCAGTTCCGTGGACAGGGCCTTCTCCTACGAGCAGTACTTC. Translation gives CASSSVDRAFSYEQYF. Together with reference TRBV28 and TRBJ2-7, the CDR3 gives the full variable domain: DVKVTQSSRYLVKRTGEKVFLECVQDMDHENMFWYRQDPGLGLRLIYFSYDVKMKEKGDIPEGYSVSREKKERFSLILESASTNQTSMYLCASSSVDRAFSYEQYFGPGTRLTVT.

This clone showed up just a few times. This chain connects TRBV5-5 to TRBJ2-7, with 9 bases that match TRBD2. CDR3 size: 15 residues. Germline-derived CDR1 and CDR2 are SGHKS and YYEKEE (reference sequence). V was pared by 0 bases and J by 3 bases, with 4 bases of the junction left unmatched. CDR3 loop: CASSLAMTSGYEQYF. The CDR3 DNA follows: TGTGCCAGCAGCTTGGCGATGACTAGCGGCTACGAGCAGTACTTC.

V gene TRBV9 combines with J gene TRBJ2-2; 9 bases align to TRBD1. This CDR3 region has 15 residues. The ends lost 2 bases at V and 5 bases at J; junction bases unmatched: 4. The V gene's germline CDR1 is SGDLS and CDR2 YYNGEE. As DNA, the CDR3 is TGTGCCAGCAGCGTTGGGGACAGGGAGACCGGGGAGCTGTTTTTT. Translating gives CASSVGDRETGELFF.

This chain uses TRBV9 with TRBJ2-7; tentatively, D is TRBD2 (5 bases). The CDR3 is made up of 15 amino acids. The germline CDR1 and CDR2 sequences are SGDLS and YYNGEE. The ends were cut back, 4 bases at V and 2 bases at J, with 16 bases in the middle. CDR3 sequence: CASSPAGEATYEQYF. The DNA of the CDR3 is TGTGCCAGCAGCCCCGCCGGGGAAGCTACCTACGAGCAGTACTTC. Based on the CDR3 plus reference TRBV9 and TRBJ2-7, the full variable domain is DSGVTQTPKHLITATGQRVTLRCSPRSGDLSVYWYQQSLDQGLQFLIQYYNGEERAKGNILERFSAQQFPDLHSELNLSSLELGDSALYFCASSPAGEATYEQYFGPGTRLTVT.

This clone was seen a few times. The chain uses TRBV6-4 and TRBJ1-4; 8 nucleotides line up with TRBD1. Germline V gives CDR1 MRHNA, CDR2 SNTAGT. Unmatched junction bases numbered 5, after V lost 4 bases and J lost 7 bases. This CDR3 comprises 14 residues. CDR3 DNA sequence: TGTGCCAGCAGTGTTGACAGGGGAAGTGAAAAACTGTTTTTT. As protein: CASSVDRGSEKLFF.

The chain uses TRBV11-3 and TRBJ2-1; TRBD1 might be the D (6 bases). Germline V gene lookup returns CDR1 SGHNT and CDR2 YENEEA. V was pared by 5 bases and J by 8 bases, with 16 bases between. CDR3 length equals 14 residues. The CDR3, as DNA: TGTGCCAGCAGCATCGGCAGGGGTAACGATGAGCAGTTCTTC. This encodes CASSIGRGNDEQFF.